A selection of T cell receptor beta chains follows, all from one sample in a study of blood T cell repertoires in COVID-19. The method was immunoSEQ multiplex PCR; TCRdb's version includes in-frame clones alone and lacks a portion of them. The data contain about 54,000 clones, roughly 90% of them singletons. Sequencing was performed on peripheral blood. The origin of the receptors is a man in his fifties with acute or convalescent COVID-19. Each CDR3 is given with its conserved first and last residue. A D gene is named only where the DNA matches it firmly. Clone size is stated in some rows and not others, as once, few, many or a class when expanded.

-,13,-,TRBJ2-4,TRBV3-1/TRBV3-2,CASSQFAGNIQYF,TGTGCCAGCAGCCAATTTGCAGGCAACATTCAGTACTTC
-,13,-,TRBJ1-2,TRBV7-6,CASSLAGGGGYTF,TGTGCCAGCAGCTTAGCTGGGGGGGGCGGCTACACCTTC
-,17,TRBD1,TRBJ2-7,TRBV18,CASSPLPQGVGPYEQYF,TGTGCCAGCTCACCACTGCCACAGGGGGTAGGGCCTTACGAGCAGTACTTC
-,17,-,TRBJ2-3,TRBV19,CASSIAGGAPSTDTQYF,TGTGCCAGTAGTATAGCCGGAGGAGCGCCTTCCACAGATACGCAGTATTTT
once,15,-,TRBJ2-5,TRBV10-2,CASSESRTAQETQYF,TGCGCCAGCAGTGAGTCGAGGACAGCCCAGGAGACCCAGTACTTC
-,12,-,TRBJ2-7,TRBV28,CASQDTSYEQYF,TGTGCCAGCCAGGACACATCCTACGAGCAGTACTTC
once,16,TRBD1,TRBJ2-5,TRBV5-1,CASSLGTGVTQETQYF,TGCGCCAGCAGCTTGGGGACAGGGGTTACCCAAGAGACCCAGTACTTC
-,13,TRBD1,TRBJ1-2,TRBV6-5,CASSPDRVSGYTF,TGTGCCAGCAGCCCGGACAGGGTATCTGGCTACACCTTC
-,16,TRBD2,TRBJ2-5,TRBV6-5,CASSSRLAGGRETQYF,TGTGCCAGCAGTTCGCGACTAGCGGGAGGGAGAGAGACCCAGTACTTC
-,15,-,TRBJ2-3,TRBV19,CASSMGDPSTDTQYF,TGTGCCAGTAGTATGGGAGATCCTAGCACAGATACGCAGTATTTT
-,14,TRBD1,TRBJ1-2,TRBV5-4,CASSLTTGKGGYTF,TGTGCCAGCAGCTTGACGACAGGGAAGGGTGGCTACACCTTC
few,13,TRBD1,TRBJ1-5,TRBV18,CASSWDSGQPQHF,TGTGCCAGCTCATGGGACAGCGGGCAGCCCCAGCATTTT
-,15,TRBD1,TRBJ2-2,TRBV2,CASRNRDSRSGELFF,TGTGCCAGCAGAAACCGGGACAGCCGGTCCGGGGAGCTGTTTTTT
-,13,TRBD1,TRBJ1-2,TRBV5-6,CASSSTGAYGYTF,TGTGCCAGCAGCTCGACAGGGGCGTATGGCTACACCTTC
few,16,TRBD1,TRBJ1-6,TRBV15,CATSRDPGQGRSPLHF,TGTGCCACCAGCAGAGATCCCGGACAGGGAAGGTCACCCCTCCACTTT
-,15,TRBD2,TRBJ2-1,TRBV7-6,CASSLNSLAGGPQFF,TGTGCCAGCAGCTTAAATTCGCTAGCGGGAGGGCCTCAGTTCTTC
-,14,-,TRBJ2-1,TRBV7-2,CASSFASSYNEQFF,TGTGCCAGCAGCTTTGCTAGTTCCTACAATGAGCAATTCTTC
few,17,TRBD2,TRBJ2-1,TRBV7-9,CASSPLLGGRIRNEQFF,TGTGCCAGCAGCCCCCTCCTTGGCGGGAGAATAAGAAATGAGCAGTTCTTC
-,15,-,TRBJ2-3,TRBV27,CASSLSWGSTDTQYF,TGTGCCAGCAGTTTATCGTGGGGCAGCACAGATACGCAGTATTTT
-,13,TRBD1,TRBJ1-2,TRBV4-1,CASSLGQDYGYTF,TGCGCCAGCAGCCTCGGACAGGACTATGGCTACACCTTC
-,11,TRBD1,TRBJ2-7,TRBV29-1,CSGRTGYEQYF,TGCAGCGGACGGACAGGTTACGAGCAGTACTTC
once,15,TRBD1,TRBJ2-7,TRBV4-3,CASSHDRGPPYEQYF,TGCGCCAGCAGCCACGACAGGGGTCCCCCCTACGAGCAGTACTTC
-,14,TRBD2,TRBJ2-7,TRBV5-8,CASTQRLAGAEQYF,TGTGCCAGCACTCAACGACTAGCGGGAGCCGAGCAGTACTTC
-,13,-,TRBJ2-7,TRBV6-4,CASSEGCHYEQYF,TGTGCCAGCAGTGAGGGCTGCCACTACGAGCAGTACTTC
-,15,TRBD1,TRBJ2-1,TRBV5-4,CASSSLTGGSSEQFF,TGTGCCAGCAGCTCTTTGACAGGGGGTAGCAGTGAGCAGTTCTTC
-,14,-,TRBJ1-6,TRBV6-5,CASSFEGVYSPLHF,TGTGCCAGCAGTTTCGAGGGGGTTTACTCACCCCTCCACTTT
-,15,TRBD2,TRBJ2-7,TRBV14,CASSPASGRGYEQYF,TGTGCCAGCAGCCCTGCAAGCGGGAGGGGCTACGAGCAGTACTTC
-,10,-,TRBJ1-1,TRBV20-1,CSATVTEAFF,TGCAGTGCTACGGTCACTGAAGCTTTCTTT
-,19,-,TRBJ2-7,TRBV21-1,CASSKTPGITSGSPGEQYF,TGTGCCAGCAGCAAGACGCCCGGGATTACTAGCGGGAGCCCCGGGGAGCAGTACTTC
-,13,TRBD2,TRBJ2-5,TRBV5-1,CASSLGGGETQYF,TGCGCCAGCAGCTTGGGGGGAGGGGAGACCCAGTACTTC
-,10,-,TRBJ2-7,TRBV6-2/TRBV6-3,CASSLYEQYF,TGTGCCAGCAGCCTATACGAGCAGTACTTC
-,14,-,TRBJ2-7,TRBV4-1,CASSQRGLSGEQYF,TGCGCCAGCAGCCAAAGGGGACTGTCGGGCGAGCAGTACTTC
-,14,-,TRBJ2-1,TRBV3-1/TRBV3-2,CASSPQGRGNEQFF,TGTGCCAGCAGCCCACAGGGAAGGGGCAATGAGCAGTTCTTC
-,15,TRBD2,TRBJ2-5,TRBV3-1/TRBV3-2,CASSQGTSGTGTQYF,TGTGCCAGCAGCCAAGGCACTAGCGGGACCGGGACCCAGTACTTC
-,14,TRBD1,TRBJ1-5,TRBV20-1,CSASLRDSNQPQHF,TGCAGTGCTAGTCTGAGGGACAGTAATCAGCCCCAGCATTTT
-,16,-,TRBJ1-5,TRBV19,CASSHDSPYSNQPQHF,TGTGCCAGTAGTCACGACAGCCCTTATAGCAATCAGCCCCAGCATTTT
-,12,-,TRBJ2-5,TRBV3-1/TRBV3-2,CASSQAGLYLYF,TGTGCCAGCAGCCAAGCGGGACTTTATCTGTACTTC
-,15,-,TRBJ2-7,TRBV27,CASSLSAGSRNEQYF,TGTGCCAGCAGTTTATCGGCGGGAAGTAGGAACGAGCAGTACTTC
-,15,TRBD1,TRBJ1-6,TRBV18,CASSLDRDRNSPLHF,TGTGCCAGCTCACTGGACAGGGACAGGAATTCACCCCTCCACTTT
-,16,TRBD1,TRBJ1-1,TRBV6-5,CASSYLRGPYLTEAFF,TGTGCCAGCAGTTACCTCAGGGGGCCCTACCTCACTGAAGCTTTCTTT
-,14,TRBD1,TRBJ2-7,TRBV27,CASSWTGQGYEQYF,TGTGCCTCCTCATGGACCGGACAGGGCTACGAGCAGTACTTC
-,15,-,TRBJ2-2,TRBV5-4,CASSLRQVNTGELFF,TGTGCCAGCAGCTTGCGGCAGGTGAACACCGGGGAGCTGTTTTTT
-,14,TRBD1,TRBJ1-2,TRBV5-1,CASSSSTGLGGYTF,TGCGCCAGCAGCTCCTCGACAGGGCTGGGAGGCTACACCTTC
-,12,-,TRBJ2-7,TRBV20-1,CSASPQTYEQYF,TGCAGTGCCAGTCCGCAGACCTACGAGCAGTACTTC
-,16,TRBD2,TRBJ2-3,TRBV6-6,CASSYSGGRAADTQYF,TGTGCCAGCAGTTACTCGGGCGGGAGGGCCGCAGATACGCAGTATTTT
-,15,TRBD2,TRBJ2-1,TRBV18,CASSPISAGGGEQFF,TGTGCCAGCTCGCCCATCTCCGCCGGGGGGGGTGAGCAGTTCTTC
-,15,-,TRBJ2-7,TRBV27,CASSELGTGIREQYF,TGTGCCAGCAGTGAACTCGGGACTGGGATTAGGGAGCAGTACTTC
-,14,-,TRBJ2-2,TRBV18,CASSPPLNTGELFF,TGTGCCAGCTCACCCCCTCTTAACACCGGGGAGCTGTTTTTT
-,13,TRBD1,TRBJ1-6,TRBV10-3,CATEDRDNSPLHF,TGTGCCACTGAGGACAGGGATAATTCACCCCTCCACTTT
-,16,TRBD2,TRBJ2-3,TRBV5-8,CASSRGLAGEADTQYF,TGTGCCAGCAGCCGGGGACTAGCGGGGGAGGCAGATACGCAGTATTTT
-,16,TRBD2,TRBJ2-3,TRBV7-9,CASSKGLAGRADTQYF,TGTGCCAGCAGCAAGGGACTAGCGGGGAGGGCAGATACGCAGTATTTT
few,15,TRBD1,TRBJ1-6,TRBV27,CASRKTGGSNSPLHF,TGTGCCAGCAGGAAAACAGGGGGTAGTAATTCACCCCTCCACTTT
-,18,TRBD2,TRBJ2-3,TRBV5-6,CASSDRAGTGGMTNTQYF,TGTGCCAGCAGCGACAGAGCCGGGACGGGGGGGATGACGAATACGCAGTATTTT